The T cell receptor beta chain under discussion was sequenced for a study of blood T cell repertoires in COVID-19. Study as a whole: Collection of acute and convalescent COVID-19 samples took place in the United States, Italy and Spain.

The ends were cut back, 4 bases at V and 6 bases at J, with 17 bases in the middle. Germline loops: CDR1 SGHRS, CDR2 YFSETQ. The CDR3 contains 15 residues. Original processing methods: Using reference gene primer amplification, nucleated cell counts were estimated. TCRdb's copy holds only in-frame clones and misses some; the assay was immunoSEQ multiplex PCR. That table supplies the V and J calls and clone size; D and trimming were determined from the DNA. Here the sample spans around 300,000 clones, almost 85% being singletons. Sequenced sample: peripheral blood. This receptor was identified in a human donor in a cohort sampled during active COVID-19. The V gene is TRBV5-1, the J gene TRBJ2-1; possible D gene TRBD2, 5 bases. CDR3 coding DNA: TGCGCCAGCAGCGACGAGGGATCGAGGATCAATGAGCAGTTCTTC. It codes for CASSDEGSRINEQFF.